Listed below are T cell receptor beta chains from one sample, sequenced in a study of cytomegalovirus exposure and HLA in healthy donors. This table comes from immunoSEQ multiplex PCR, and its TCRdb copy is limited to in-frame clones, with some not included. The sample holds 200,000 to 300,000 clones, around four fifths seen once. The source material was PBMCs. The receptors come from a middle-aged woman in good health and CMV-seropositive. The CDR3 runs from the conserved cysteine through the conserved F or W. A D gene is named only where the DNA matches it firmly. Only some rows state a clone size, as once, few, many or a class for expanded clones.

clone_size	j_call	d_call	v_call	cdr3_length	cdr3_aa	cdr3_nt
-	TRBJ2-1	TRBD2	TRBV4-3	17	CASSPGIQREGRDEQFF	TGCGCCAGCAGCCCCGGGATCCAGCGGGAGGGCCGTGATGAGCAGTTCTTC
-	TRBJ2-5	-	TRBV7-9	12	CASSLYSETQYF	TGTGCCAGCAGCTTATACTCGGAGACCCAGTACTTC
-	TRBJ1-2	-	TRBV28	15	CATPDRGAPGTGYTF	TGTGCCACCCCGGACCGGGGGGCCCCTGGGACTGGCTACACCTTC
-	TRBJ1-5	-	TRBV19	14	CASSIPQGGQPQHF	TGTGCCAGTAGTATTCCACAGGGTGGGCAGCCCCAGCATTTT
-	TRBJ2-3	-	TRBV7-9	17	CASSFGGPRSSTDTQYF	TGTGCCAGCAGCTTTGGAGGGCCCAGGTCGAGCACAGATACGCAGTATTTT
once	TRBJ2-7	TRBD2	TRBV30	17	CAWSVRGSGEQTYEQYF	TGTGCCTGGAGTGTCCGGGGGAGCGGGGAACAGACCTACGAGCAGTACTTC
-	TRBJ2-7	TRBD1	TRBV5-7	15	CASSEDRSISYEQYF	TGTGCCAGCAGCGAGGACAGGTCCATCTCCTACGAGCAGTACTTC
-	TRBJ2-7	TRBD1	TRBV18	15	CASSPLGQGWNEQYF	TGTGCCAGCTCACCGCTGGGACAGGGGTGGAACGAGCAGTACTTC
-	TRBJ2-3	TRBD2	TRBV7-9	17	CASSFLAGGPSTDTQYF	TGTGCCAGCAGCTTTTTAGCGGGAGGGCCGAGCACAGATACGCAGTATTTT
-	TRBJ2-2	TRBD2	TRBV30	15	CAWTRRAGGAGELFF	TGTGCCTGGACCAGACGAGCGGGAGGGGCCGGGGAGCTGTTTTTT
-	TRBJ1-2	TRBD1	TRBV12-5	13	CASGPQTGNGYTF	TGTGCTAGTGGCCCTCAGACAGGGAATGGCTACACCTTC
-	TRBJ2-1	TRBD2	TRBV7-9	15	CASSLGLAEYNEQFF	TGTGCCAGCAGCCTCGGACTAGCGGAATACAATGAGCAGTTCTTC
once	TRBJ2-2	TRBD1	TRBV18	15	CASSPYRQGTGELFF	TGTGCCAGCTCACCATACAGACAGGGCACCGGGGAGCTGTTTTTT
few	TRBJ2-7	TRBD1	TRBV6-1	14	CASAGGGQGLEQYF	TGTGCCAGCGCCGGGGGCGGACAGGGCCTCGAGCAGTACTTC
-	TRBJ2-1	-	TRBV9	15	CASSVVPQTSSEQFF	TGTGCCAGCAGCGTAGTCCCTCAGACTAGTAGTGAGCAGTTCTTC
-	TRBJ1-1	-	TRBV10-3	18	CAISALRAGGGLNTEAFF	TGTGCCATCAGTGCCCTTCGGGCGGGTGGAGGGCTAAACACTGAAGCTTTCTTT
-	TRBJ2-5	TRBD2	TRBV13	16	CASSSNSGRFGETQYF	TGTGCCAGCAGCTCGAATAGCGGGAGATTCGGAGAGACCCAGTACTTC
-	TRBJ1-6	TRBD1	TRBV28	17	CASSLGYQGVRNSPLHF	TGTGCCAGCAGTTTGGGATATCAGGGGGTGCGGAATTCACCCCTCCACTTT
-	TRBJ2-2	TRBD2	TRBV6-1	15	CASSLLAGLPGELFF	TGTGCCAGCAGTTTACTAGCGGGATTACCCGGGGAGCTGTTTTTT
-	TRBJ2-5	TRBD1	TRBV6-1	14	CASILQGAGETQYF	TGTGCCAGCATTCTACAGGGGGCGGGAGAGACCCAGTACTTC
-	TRBJ1-1	-	TRBV6-1	13	CASSLEGLGGAFF	TGTGCCAGCAGCTTAGAGGGGTTGGGGGGAGCTTTCTTT
-	TRBJ2-7	-	TRBV28	14	CASTRAGVAYEQYF	TGTGCCAGCACCCGGGCAGGGGTGGCCTACGAGCAGTACTTC
few	TRBJ2-7	TRBD2	TRBV7-9	13	CASSPSGSYEQYF	TGTGCCAGCAGCCCCAGCGGGAGCTACGAGCAGTACTTC
few	TRBJ1-5	-	TRBV6-5	13	CASSYQAGQPQHF	TGTGCCAGCAGTTACCAAGCAGGGCAGCCCCAGCATTTT
-	TRBJ2-7	TRBD1	TRBV6-5	14	CASSYSYRGSEQYF	TGTGCCAGCAGTTACTCCTACAGGGGATCCGAGCAGTACTTC
few	TRBJ1-5	-	TRBV6-1	14	CASLLTGMAQPQHF	TGTGCCAGCCTTTTAACAGGGATGGCACAGCCCCAGCATTTT
-	TRBJ2-7	TRBD2	TRBV29-1	20	CSVEDRGTSGRGLRSYEQYF	TGCAGCGTTGAAGATCGGGGGACTAGCGGGAGAGGATTAAGGTCCTACGAGCAGTACTTC
-	TRBJ1-5	TRBD1	TRBV6-1	16	CASSEGYGTGDQPQHF	TGTGCCAGCAGTGAAGGATACGGGACAGGCGATCAGCCCCAGCATTTT
few	TRBJ2-7	TRBD2	TRBV28	16	CASSPYSGELVYEQYF	TGTGCCAGCAGCCCCTATAGCGGGGAACTGGTTTACGAGCAGTACTTC
-	TRBJ1-6	-	TRBV11-2	13	CASSLTGNSPLHF	TGTGCCAGCAGCTTAACCGGGAATTCACCCCTCCACTTT
once	TRBJ1-2	-	TRBV6-5	14	CASSYSRTAYGYTF	TGTGCCAGCAGTTACTCGCGGACAGCCTATGGCTACACCTTC
once	TRBJ1-6	-	TRBV9	15	CASSPEGAGNSPLHF	TGTGCCAGCAGCCCTGAGGGTGCAGGAAATTCACCCCTCCACTTT
-	TRBJ1-1	TRBD1	TRBV29-1	15	CSAEGDRGANTEAFF	TGCAGCGCCGAGGGGGACAGGGGGGCGAACACTGAAGCTTTCTTT
few	TRBJ1-3	-	TRBV29-1	13	CSVEQGTGNTIYF	TGCAGCGTTGAACAGGGGACTGGAAACACCATATATTTT
once	TRBJ1-6	-	TRBV25-1	16	CASSEPRGVGNSPLHF	TGTGCCAGCAGTGAACCCAGGGGTGTAGGGAATTCACCCCTCCACTTT
-	TRBJ1-3	TRBD1	TRBV29-1	16	CSARGAPTGAGNTIYF	TGCAGCGCCCGAGGGGCCCCGACAGGGGCTGGAAACACCATATATTTT
-	TRBJ2-1	TRBD2	TRBV27	13	CASSPLAGGGQFF	TGTGCCAGCAGTCCCCTAGCGGGAGGGGGGCAGTTCTTC
-	TRBJ2-1	-	TRBV29-1	13	CSIAKTESNEQFF	TGCAGCATTGCAAAAACGGAGTCGAATGAGCAGTTCTTC
-	TRBJ1-5	TRBD1	TRBV19	14	CASRTTGGYQPQHF	TGTGCCAGTAGAACGACAGGGGGCTATCAGCCCCAGCATTTT
-	TRBJ1-1	TRBD1	TRBV5-1	16	CASSGKAGQPNLEAFF	TGCGCCAGCAGCGGCAAGGCGGGACAGCCGAATCTTGAAGCTTTCTTT
few	TRBJ1-2	-	TRBV30	14	CAWKRLRGVRGYTF	TGTGCCTGGAAGAGGTTGCGGGGAGTGAGGGGCTACACCTTC
once	TRBJ2-1	TRBD2	TRBV2	15	CASSVGLAGGNEQFF	TGTGCCAGCAGTGTGGGGCTAGCGGGCGGCAATGAGCAGTTCTTC
few	TRBJ1-5	TRBD1	TRBV19	15	CASSPPTGAYQPQHF	TGTGCCAGTAGTCCGCCGACAGGGGCTTACCAGCCCCAGCATTTT
-	TRBJ1-2	-	TRBV7-2	11	CASSPGYGYTF	TGTGCCAGCAGCCCCGGCTATGGCTACACCTTC
once	TRBJ1-5	TRBD1	TRBV28	16	CASSLRGLMERQPQHF	TGTGCCAGCAGTTTAAGGGGGCTAATGGAAAGACAGCCCCAGCATTTT
-	TRBJ1-2	-	TRBV20-1	10	CSAWGDGYTF	TGCAGTGCCTGGGGGGATGGCTACACCTTC
-	TRBJ2-1	-	TRBV7-2	16	CASSPIVGSSYNEQFF	TGTGCCAGCAGCCCGATAGTCGGTAGCTCCTACAATGAGCAGTTCTTC
-	TRBJ1-4	TRBD1	TRBV15	14	CATSGRTGWEKLFF	TGTGCCACCAGCGGGAGGACAGGGTGGGAAAAACTGTTTTTT
-	TRBJ1-4	-	TRBV4-2	16	CASSFGRGATNEKLFF	TGTGCCAGCAGCTTTGGGCGGGGGGCAACTAATGAAAAACTGTTTTTT
-	TRBJ2-2	TRBD1	TRBV28	15	CASSSGQGLTGELFF	TGTGCCAGCAGTTCGGGACAGGGTCTCACCGGGGAGCTGTTTTTT
-	TRBJ2-3	TRBD2	TRBV18	14	CASRIAGVTDTQYF	TGTGCCAGTAGAATAGCGGGAGTGACAGATACGCAGTATTTT
once	TRBJ2-5	-	TRBV9	14	CASSAASSSETQYF	TGTGCCAGCAGCGCCGCTTCTAGCTCAGAGACCCAGTACTTC
-	TRBJ2-1	-	TRBV19	13	CASSNPRPHEQFF	TGTGCCAGTAGTAATCCCAGGCCCCATGAGCAGTTCTTC
-	TRBJ2-3	-	TRBV5-6	16	CASSLGLQPNTDTQYF	TGTGCCAGCAGCTTGGGGCTACAGCCTAACACAGATACGCAGTATTTT